The present T cell receptor beta chain was sequenced within a study of blood T cell repertoires in COVID-19. Across the whole study: Some COVID-19 samples were acute and others convalescent; all came from the United States, Italy and Spain. T cells, B-cell-depleted T cells, or PBMCs supplied cDNA or gDNA.

The germline V and J ends were trimmed by 1 base and 7 bases, with 21 bases remaining between them. The CDR3 contains 17 residues. Germline values: CDR1 SGHNT, CDR2 YYREEE (reference sequence). Enrolled during active infection, Seattle patients were then followed longitudinally. As handled by the study authors: The authors estimated nucleated cell counts from reference gene primer amplification. Sequenced by immunoSEQ multiplex PCR; TCRdb stores in-frame clones only, minus some. The D gene and trimming were derived from the DNA, and the V and J assignments and clone size from that table. The sample yields about 150,000 clones, roughly 84% seen once.

This chain connects TRBV5-4 to TRBJ2-1, with D possibly being TRBD2 (6 bases). This clonotype was sampled from a man aged 25 to 40 with COVID-19, enrolled during active disease. Source material: peripheral blood. DNA of the CDR3: TGTGCCAGCAGCTTGTTGGAATGGACTAATTCGGGGAATGAGCAGTTCTTC. This codes for CASSLLEWTNSGNEQFF.